These T cell receptor beta chains were read from a single sample in a study of OX40 agonist ivuxolimab in advanced cancers. Data came from immunoSEQ multiplex PCR; TCRdb stores just in-frame clones and leaves some out. The profile covers about 82,000 clones, with over 85% appearing a single time and over 0.6% taken by the ten largest. Sequencing was performed on CD4+ or CD8+ T cells sorted from blood, taken in a trial of the OX40 agonist ivuxolimab. Receptors originate from an adult with an advanced solid tumor such as melanoma, head and neck, liver or kidney cancer. CDR3s leave out the opening cysteine and the closing phenylalanine or tryptophan. Fields, in order: V gene, J gene, clone size, CDR3 protein. Not every row has a clone size; where given, it reads once, few, many or a size class.

v_call: TRBV18
j_call: TRBJ1-1
clone_size: once
cdr3_aa: ASSPQDPRVNEAF

v_call: TRBV6-5
j_call: TRBJ2-7
clone_size: few
cdr3_aa: ASSSDTTYEQY

v_call: TRBV5-1
j_call: TRBJ2-5
clone_size: -
cdr3_aa: ASSWGADQETQY

v_call: TRBV11-2
j_call: TRBJ2-2
clone_size: -
cdr3_aa: ASSLWGVANTGELF

v_call: TRBV5-1
j_call: TRBJ2-5
clone_size: -
cdr3_aa: ASSETGETQY

v_call: TRBV7-9
j_call: TRBJ1-4
clone_size: -
cdr3_aa: ASSLPGGREKLF

v_call: TRBV30
j_call: TRBJ2-7
clone_size: -
cdr3_aa: AWRFVYEQY

v_call: TRBV5-4
j_call: TRBJ2-1
clone_size: -
cdr3_aa: ASSLAYEQF

v_call: TRBV30
j_call: TRBJ2-2
clone_size: -
cdr3_aa: AWRTASANTGELF

v_call: TRBV10-2
j_call: TRBJ1-3
clone_size: -
cdr3_aa: ASSATGDQGNTIY

v_call: TRBV4-2
j_call: TRBJ2-6
clone_size: -
cdr3_aa: ASSHESSGANVLT

v_call: TRBV18
j_call: TRBJ2-3
clone_size: -
cdr3_aa: ASSPGRSQTQY

v_call: TRBV2
j_call: TRBJ2-7
clone_size: -
cdr3_aa: ASSEATPSRALLAPSSYEQY

v_call: TRBV5-1
j_call: TRBJ2-7
clone_size: -
cdr3_aa: ASSLVGQFYEQY

v_call: TRBV11-2
j_call: TRBJ2-1
clone_size: once
cdr3_aa: ASSTQVVGNEQF

v_call: TRBV7-9
j_call: TRBJ2-5
clone_size: -
cdr3_aa: ASSSGLIGKETQY

v_call: TRBV5-1
j_call: TRBJ2-3
clone_size: -
cdr3_aa: ASSLNLAGALPDTQY

v_call: TRBV2
j_call: TRBJ2-5
clone_size: -
cdr3_aa: ASSRRVGETQY

v_call: TRBV7-9
j_call: TRBJ2-1
clone_size: -
cdr3_aa: ASRRGGPSSYNEQF

v_call: TRBV27
j_call: TRBJ1-2
clone_size: -
cdr3_aa: ASSSRDSYGYT

v_call: TRBV6-6
j_call: TRBJ2-7
clone_size: -
cdr3_aa: ASSYVQLALTNEQY

v_call: TRBV11-2
j_call: TRBJ2-7
clone_size: -
cdr3_aa: ASSRYVGVSYEQY

v_call: TRBV5-1
j_call: TRBJ1-2
clone_size: -
cdr3_aa: ASSFAANYGYT

v_call: TRBV5-1
j_call: TRBJ2-2
clone_size: -
cdr3_aa: ASSQQASTGELF

v_call: TRBV19
j_call: TRBJ1-5
clone_size: -
cdr3_aa: ASSMEVNQPQH

v_call: TRBV7-8
j_call: TRBJ1-2
clone_size: few
cdr3_aa: ASSHTQRDNYGYT

v_call: TRBV10-1
j_call: TRBJ2-7
clone_size: -
cdr3_aa: ASSESTRVY

v_call: TRBV7-3
j_call: TRBJ2-5
clone_size: -
cdr3_aa: ASSPQVQETQY

v_call: TRBV18
j_call: TRBJ2-3
clone_size: -
cdr3_aa: ASSRPGLALTDTQY

v_call: TRBV30
j_call: TRBJ1-5
clone_size: -
cdr3_aa: AWSGGGNQPQH

v_call: TRBV10-1
j_call: TRBJ2-7
clone_size: -
cdr3_aa: ASSEAPGYGYEQY

v_call: TRBV5-8
j_call: TRBJ2-5
clone_size: -
cdr3_aa: ASSLFEGRQTQY

v_call: TRBV19
j_call: TRBJ2-7
clone_size: -
cdr3_aa: ASSGREASYEQY

v_call: TRBV7-9
j_call: TRBJ1-6
clone_size: -
cdr3_aa: ASSSATGVGSPLH

v_call: TRBV11-3
j_call: TRBJ2-3
clone_size: -
cdr3_aa: ASSQGLGTDTQY

v_call: TRBV7-9
j_call: TRBJ1-1
clone_size: -
cdr3_aa: ASSPGRGHTEAF

v_call: TRBV7-6
j_call: TRBJ1-1
clone_size: once
cdr3_aa: ASSLARGGMNTEAF

v_call: TRBV6-1
j_call: TRBJ2-7
clone_size: -
cdr3_aa: ASDASGGSGEQY

v_call: TRBV19
j_call: TRBJ1-3
clone_size: once
cdr3_aa: AVGTSSGNTIY

v_call: TRBV11-3
j_call: TRBJ2-1
clone_size: -
cdr3_aa: ASSPPSSYNEQF

v_call: TRBV19
j_call: TRBJ2-3
clone_size: -
cdr3_aa: ASALPTSGGADTQY

v_call: TRBV5-1
j_call: TRBJ2-3
clone_size: -
cdr3_aa: ASSLGPGQGGDTQY

v_call: TRBV2
j_call: TRBJ2-5
clone_size: -
cdr3_aa: ASSVEVYQETQY

v_call: TRBV11-1
j_call: TRBJ1-6
clone_size: few
cdr3_aa: ASSSRAGGSSYNSPLH

v_call: TRBV18
j_call: TRBJ2-5
clone_size: -
cdr3_aa: ASSPRGSQETQY

v_call: TRBV21-1
j_call: TRBJ1-2
clone_size: -
cdr3_aa: ASSTTDRGRNYGYT

v_call: TRBV2
j_call: TRBJ1-2
clone_size: -
cdr3_aa: ASRADSNYGYT

v_call: TRBV19
j_call: TRBJ2-5
clone_size: once
cdr3_aa: ASSGTGGGETQY

v_call: TRBV19
j_call: TRBJ2-7
clone_size: -
cdr3_aa: ASSRTGGVYEQY

v_call: TRBV19
j_call: TRBJ2-1
clone_size: -
cdr3_aa: ASRVDRGSYEQF

v_call: TRBV5-6
j_call: TRBJ1-2
clone_size: -
cdr3_aa: ASSLAGPRIHT